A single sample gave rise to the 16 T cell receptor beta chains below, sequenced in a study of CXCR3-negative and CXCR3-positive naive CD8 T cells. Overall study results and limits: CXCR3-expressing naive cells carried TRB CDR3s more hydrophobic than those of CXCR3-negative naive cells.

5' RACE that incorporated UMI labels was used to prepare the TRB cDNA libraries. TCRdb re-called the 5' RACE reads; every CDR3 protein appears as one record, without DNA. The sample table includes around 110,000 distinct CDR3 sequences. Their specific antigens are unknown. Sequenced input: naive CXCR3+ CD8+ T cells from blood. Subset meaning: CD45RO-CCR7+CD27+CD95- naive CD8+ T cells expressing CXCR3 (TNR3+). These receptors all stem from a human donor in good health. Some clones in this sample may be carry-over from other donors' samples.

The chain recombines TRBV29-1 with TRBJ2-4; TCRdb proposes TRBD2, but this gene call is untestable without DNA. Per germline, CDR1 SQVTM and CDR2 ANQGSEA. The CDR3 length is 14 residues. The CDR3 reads CSVETGHSGNIQYF.

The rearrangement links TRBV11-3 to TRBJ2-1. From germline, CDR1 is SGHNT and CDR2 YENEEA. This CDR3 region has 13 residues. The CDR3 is CASSLGGGTEQFF.

CDR3 sequence: CSARDLQGGTYEQYF. The chain is built from TRBV20-1 and TRBJ2-7; TCRdb reports TRBD1, a call that lacks DNA to check it against. Germline values: CDR1 DFQATT, CDR2 SNEGSKA (reference sequence). CDR3 length: 15 amino acids.

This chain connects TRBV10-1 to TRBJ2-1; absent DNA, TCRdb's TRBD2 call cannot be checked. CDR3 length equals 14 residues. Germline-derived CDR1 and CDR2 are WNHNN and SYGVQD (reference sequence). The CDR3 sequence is CASSGGTSGSPQFF.

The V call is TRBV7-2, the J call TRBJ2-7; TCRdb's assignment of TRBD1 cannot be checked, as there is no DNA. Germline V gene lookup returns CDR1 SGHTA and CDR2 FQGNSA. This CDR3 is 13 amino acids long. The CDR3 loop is CASRYTGGYEQYF.

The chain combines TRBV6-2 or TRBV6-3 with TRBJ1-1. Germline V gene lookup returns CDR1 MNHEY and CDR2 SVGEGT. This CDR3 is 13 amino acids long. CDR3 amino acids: CASSWTDNTEAFF.

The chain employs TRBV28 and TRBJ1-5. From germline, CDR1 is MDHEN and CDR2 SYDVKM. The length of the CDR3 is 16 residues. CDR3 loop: CASSWIGEKLDQPQHF.

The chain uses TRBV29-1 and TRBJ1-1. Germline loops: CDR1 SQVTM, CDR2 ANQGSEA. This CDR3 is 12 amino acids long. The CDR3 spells CSVGKGGTEAFF.

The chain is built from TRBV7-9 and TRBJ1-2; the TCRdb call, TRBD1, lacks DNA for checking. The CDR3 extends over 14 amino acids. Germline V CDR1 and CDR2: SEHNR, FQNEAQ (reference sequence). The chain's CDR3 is CASSLEQGDYGYTF.

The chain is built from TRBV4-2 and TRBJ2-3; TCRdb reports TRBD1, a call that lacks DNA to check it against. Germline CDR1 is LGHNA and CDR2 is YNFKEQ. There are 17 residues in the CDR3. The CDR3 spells CASSQEIRGSYTDTQYF.

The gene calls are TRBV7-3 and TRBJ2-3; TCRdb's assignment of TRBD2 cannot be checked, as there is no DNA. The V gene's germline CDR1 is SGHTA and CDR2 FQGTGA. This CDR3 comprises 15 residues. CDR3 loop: CASSLIAGSTDTQYF.

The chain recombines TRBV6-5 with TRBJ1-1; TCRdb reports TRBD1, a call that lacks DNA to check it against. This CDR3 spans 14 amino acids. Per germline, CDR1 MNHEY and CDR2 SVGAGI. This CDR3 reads CASSRDGGLNEAFF.

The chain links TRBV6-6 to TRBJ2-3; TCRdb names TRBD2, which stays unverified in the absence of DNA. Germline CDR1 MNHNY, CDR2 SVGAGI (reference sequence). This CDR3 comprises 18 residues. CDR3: CASSYSGSQRGESDTQYF.

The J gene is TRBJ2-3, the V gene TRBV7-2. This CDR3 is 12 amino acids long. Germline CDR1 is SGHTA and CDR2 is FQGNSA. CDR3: CASSFWSDTQYF.

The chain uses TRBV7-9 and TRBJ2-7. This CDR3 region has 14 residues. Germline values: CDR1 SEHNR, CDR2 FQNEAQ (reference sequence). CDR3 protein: CASSFDRASYEQYF. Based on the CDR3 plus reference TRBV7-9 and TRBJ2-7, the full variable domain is DTGVSQNPRHKITKRGQNVTFRCDPISEHNRLYWYRQTLGQGPEFLTYFQNEAQLEKSRLLSDRFSAERPKGSFSTLEIQRTEQGDSAMYLCASSFDRASYEQYFGPGTRLTVT.

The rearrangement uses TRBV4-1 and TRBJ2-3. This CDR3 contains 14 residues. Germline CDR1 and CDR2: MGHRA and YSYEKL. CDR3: CASSQDRHADTQYF.